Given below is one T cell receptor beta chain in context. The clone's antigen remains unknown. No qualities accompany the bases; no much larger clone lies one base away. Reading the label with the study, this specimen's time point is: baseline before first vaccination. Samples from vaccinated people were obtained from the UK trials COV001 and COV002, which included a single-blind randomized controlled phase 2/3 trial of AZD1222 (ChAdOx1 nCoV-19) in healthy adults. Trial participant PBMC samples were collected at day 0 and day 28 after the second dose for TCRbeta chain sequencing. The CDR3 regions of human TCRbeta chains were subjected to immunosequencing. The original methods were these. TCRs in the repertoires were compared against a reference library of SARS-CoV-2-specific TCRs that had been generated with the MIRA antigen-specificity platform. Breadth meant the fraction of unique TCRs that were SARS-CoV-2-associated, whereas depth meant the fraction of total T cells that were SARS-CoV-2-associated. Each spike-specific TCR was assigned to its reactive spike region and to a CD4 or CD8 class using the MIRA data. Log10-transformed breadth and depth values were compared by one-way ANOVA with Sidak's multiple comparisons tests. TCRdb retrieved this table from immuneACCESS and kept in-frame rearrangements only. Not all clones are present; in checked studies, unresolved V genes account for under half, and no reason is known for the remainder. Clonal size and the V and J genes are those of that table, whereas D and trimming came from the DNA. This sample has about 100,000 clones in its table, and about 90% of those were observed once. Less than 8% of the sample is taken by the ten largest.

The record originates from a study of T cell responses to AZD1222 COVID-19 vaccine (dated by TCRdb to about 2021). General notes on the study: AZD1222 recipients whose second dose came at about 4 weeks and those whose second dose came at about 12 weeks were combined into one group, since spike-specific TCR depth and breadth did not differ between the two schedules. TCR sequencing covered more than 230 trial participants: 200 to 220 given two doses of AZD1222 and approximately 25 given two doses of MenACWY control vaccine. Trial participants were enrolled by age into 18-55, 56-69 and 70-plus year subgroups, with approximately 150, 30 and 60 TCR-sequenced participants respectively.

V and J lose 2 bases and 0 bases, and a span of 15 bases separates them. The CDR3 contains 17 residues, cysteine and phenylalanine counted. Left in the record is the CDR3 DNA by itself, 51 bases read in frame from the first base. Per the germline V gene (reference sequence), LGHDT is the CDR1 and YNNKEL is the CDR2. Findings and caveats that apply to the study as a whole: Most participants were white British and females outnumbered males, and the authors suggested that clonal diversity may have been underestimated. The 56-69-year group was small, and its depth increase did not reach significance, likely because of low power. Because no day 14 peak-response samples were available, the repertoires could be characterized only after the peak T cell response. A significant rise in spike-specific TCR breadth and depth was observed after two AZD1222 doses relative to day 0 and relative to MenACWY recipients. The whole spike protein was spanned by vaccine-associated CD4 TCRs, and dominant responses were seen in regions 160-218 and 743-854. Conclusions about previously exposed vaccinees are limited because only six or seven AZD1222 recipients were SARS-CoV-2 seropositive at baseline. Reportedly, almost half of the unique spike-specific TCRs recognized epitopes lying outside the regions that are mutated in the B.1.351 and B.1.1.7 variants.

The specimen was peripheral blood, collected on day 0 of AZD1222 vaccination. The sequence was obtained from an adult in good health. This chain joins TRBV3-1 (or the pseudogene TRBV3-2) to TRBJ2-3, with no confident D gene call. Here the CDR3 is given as CASSQSWTASSTDTQYF. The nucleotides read TGTGCCAGCAGCCAAAGTTGGACGGCGTCTAGCACAGATACGCAGTATTTT.